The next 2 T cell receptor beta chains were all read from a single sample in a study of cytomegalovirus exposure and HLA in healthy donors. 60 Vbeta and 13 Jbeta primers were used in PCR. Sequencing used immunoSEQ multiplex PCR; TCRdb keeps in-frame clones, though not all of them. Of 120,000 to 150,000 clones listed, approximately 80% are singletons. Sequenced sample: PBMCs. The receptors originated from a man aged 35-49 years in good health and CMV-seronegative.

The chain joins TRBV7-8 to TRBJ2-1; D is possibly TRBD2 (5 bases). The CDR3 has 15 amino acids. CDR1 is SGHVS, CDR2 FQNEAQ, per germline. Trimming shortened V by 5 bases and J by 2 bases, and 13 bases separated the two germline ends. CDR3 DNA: TGTGCCAGCAGCCTATGGACTGCTGCCTACAATGAGCAGTTCTTC. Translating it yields CASSLWTAAYNEQFF.

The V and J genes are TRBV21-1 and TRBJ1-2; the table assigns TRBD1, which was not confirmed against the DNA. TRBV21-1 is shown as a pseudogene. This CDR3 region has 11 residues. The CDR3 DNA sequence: TGTGCCAGCAGATCGCAGGGCGACCCGACCTTC. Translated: CASRSQGDPTF.